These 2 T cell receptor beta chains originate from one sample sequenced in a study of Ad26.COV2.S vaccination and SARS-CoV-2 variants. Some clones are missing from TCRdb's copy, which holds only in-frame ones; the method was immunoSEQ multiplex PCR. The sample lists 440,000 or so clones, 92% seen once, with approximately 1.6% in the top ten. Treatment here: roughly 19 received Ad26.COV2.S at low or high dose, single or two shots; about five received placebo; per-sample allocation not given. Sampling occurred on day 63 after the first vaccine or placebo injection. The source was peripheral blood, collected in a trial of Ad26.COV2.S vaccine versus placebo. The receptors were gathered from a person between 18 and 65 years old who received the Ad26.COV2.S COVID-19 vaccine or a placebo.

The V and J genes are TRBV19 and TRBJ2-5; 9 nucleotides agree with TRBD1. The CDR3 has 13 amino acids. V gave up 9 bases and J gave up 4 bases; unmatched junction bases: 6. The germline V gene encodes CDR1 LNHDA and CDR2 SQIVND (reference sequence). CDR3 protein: CASRGQGLETQYF. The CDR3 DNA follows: TGTGCCAGCAGGGGACAGGGATTAGAGACCCAGTACTTC.

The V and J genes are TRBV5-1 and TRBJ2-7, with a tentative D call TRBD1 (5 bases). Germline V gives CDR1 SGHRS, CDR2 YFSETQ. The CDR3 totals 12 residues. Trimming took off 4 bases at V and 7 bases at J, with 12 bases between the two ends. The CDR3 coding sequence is TGCGCCAGCAGCGAGTATGCAGGGGAGCAGTACTTC. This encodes CASSEYAGEQYF.